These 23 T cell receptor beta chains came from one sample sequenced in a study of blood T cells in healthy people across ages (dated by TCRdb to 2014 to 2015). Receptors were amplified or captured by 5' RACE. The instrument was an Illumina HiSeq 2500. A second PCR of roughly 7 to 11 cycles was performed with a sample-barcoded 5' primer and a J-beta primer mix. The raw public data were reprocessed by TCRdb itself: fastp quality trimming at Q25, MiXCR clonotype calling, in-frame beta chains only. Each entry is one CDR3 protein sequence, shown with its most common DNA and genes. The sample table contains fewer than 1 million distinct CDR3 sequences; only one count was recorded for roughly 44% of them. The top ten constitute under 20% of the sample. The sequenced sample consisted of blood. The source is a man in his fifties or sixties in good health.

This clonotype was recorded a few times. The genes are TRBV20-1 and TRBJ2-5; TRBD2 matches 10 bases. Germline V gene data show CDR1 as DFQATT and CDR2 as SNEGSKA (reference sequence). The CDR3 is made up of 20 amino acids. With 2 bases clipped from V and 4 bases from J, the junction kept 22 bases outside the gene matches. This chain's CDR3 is CSARPHFSGGPDLTVETQYF. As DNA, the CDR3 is TGCAGTGCTAGACCCCACTTTAGCGGGGGGCCCGACTTGACTGTAGAGACCCAGTACTTC.

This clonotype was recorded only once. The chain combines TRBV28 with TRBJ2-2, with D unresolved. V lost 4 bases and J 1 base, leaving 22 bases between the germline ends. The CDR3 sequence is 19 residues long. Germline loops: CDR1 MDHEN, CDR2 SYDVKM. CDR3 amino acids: CASSSMTQQPDLNTGELFF. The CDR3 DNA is TGTGCCAGCAGTTCGATGACCCAACAGCCCGACCTGAACACCGGGGAGCTGTTTTTT.

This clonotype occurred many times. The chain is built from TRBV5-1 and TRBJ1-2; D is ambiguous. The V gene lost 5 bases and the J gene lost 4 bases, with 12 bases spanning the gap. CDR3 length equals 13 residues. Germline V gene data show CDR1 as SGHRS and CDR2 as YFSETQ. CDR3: CASSPDGSYGYTF. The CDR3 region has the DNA TGCGCCAGCAGTCCCGACGGGTCCTATGGCTACACCTTC.

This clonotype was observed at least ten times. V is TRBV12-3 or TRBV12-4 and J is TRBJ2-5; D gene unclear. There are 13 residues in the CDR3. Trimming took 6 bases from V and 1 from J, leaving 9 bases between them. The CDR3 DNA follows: TGTGCCAGCAGCTTGACACCCCAAGAGACCCAGTACTTC. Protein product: CASSLTPQETQYF.

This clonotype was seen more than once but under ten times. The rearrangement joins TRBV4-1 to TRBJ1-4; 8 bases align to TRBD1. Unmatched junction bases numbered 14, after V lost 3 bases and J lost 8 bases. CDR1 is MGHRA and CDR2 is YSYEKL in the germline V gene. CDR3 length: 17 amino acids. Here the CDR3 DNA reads TGCGCCAGCAGCCATTCAATGGACAGGGTGGCCGGAGAAAAACTGTTTTTT. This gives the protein CASSHSMDRVAGEKLFF.

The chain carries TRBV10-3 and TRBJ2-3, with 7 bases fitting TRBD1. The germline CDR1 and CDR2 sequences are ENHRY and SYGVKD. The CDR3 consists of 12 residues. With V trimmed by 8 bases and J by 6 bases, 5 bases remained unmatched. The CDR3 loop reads CAIGEQGDTQYF. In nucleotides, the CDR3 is TGTGCCATCGGGGAACAGGGGGATACGCAGTATTTT.

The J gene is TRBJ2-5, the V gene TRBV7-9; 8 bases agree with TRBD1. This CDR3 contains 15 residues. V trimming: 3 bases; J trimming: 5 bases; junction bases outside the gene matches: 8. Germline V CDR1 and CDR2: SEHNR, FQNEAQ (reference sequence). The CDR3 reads CASSFTGQGRETQYF. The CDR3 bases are TGTGCCAGCAGCTTTACTGGACAGGGACGGGAGACCCAGTACTTC.

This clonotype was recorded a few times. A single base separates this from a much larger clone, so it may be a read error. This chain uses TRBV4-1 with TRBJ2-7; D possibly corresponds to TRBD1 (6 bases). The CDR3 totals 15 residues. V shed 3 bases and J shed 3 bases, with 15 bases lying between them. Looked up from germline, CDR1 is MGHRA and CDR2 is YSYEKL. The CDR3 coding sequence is TGCGCCAGCAGCCAGGACAGTGGATCCCTCTACGAGCAGTACTTC. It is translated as CASSQDSGSLYEQYF.

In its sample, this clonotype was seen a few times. The CDR3 region is CASSPAGGPATQFF. The CDR3, as DNA: TGTGCCAGCAGCCCCGCGGGGGGGCCGGCGACCCAGTTCTTC. The rearrangement uses TRBV9 and TRBJ2-1; 9 bases align to TRBD2. The CDR3 spans 14 residues. The V gene end was trimmed by 4 bases and the J gene end by 13 bases; junction bases not matched to a gene: 12. Germline-derived CDR1 and CDR2 are SGDLS and YYNGEE.

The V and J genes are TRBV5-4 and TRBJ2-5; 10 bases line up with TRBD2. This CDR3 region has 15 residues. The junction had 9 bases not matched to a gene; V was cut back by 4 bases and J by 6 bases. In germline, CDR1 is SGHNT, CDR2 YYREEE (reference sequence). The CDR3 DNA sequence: TGTGCCAGCAGCGGGATCAGCGGGGGGGCTCAGACCCAGTACTTC. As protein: CASSGISGGAQTQYF.

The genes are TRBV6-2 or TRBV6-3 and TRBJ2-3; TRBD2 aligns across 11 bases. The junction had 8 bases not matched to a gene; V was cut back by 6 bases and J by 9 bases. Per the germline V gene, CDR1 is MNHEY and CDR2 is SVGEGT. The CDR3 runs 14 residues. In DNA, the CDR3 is TGTGCCAGCAGACGACTAGCGGGGATGGGGACGCAGTATTTT. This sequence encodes CASRRLAGMGTQYF.

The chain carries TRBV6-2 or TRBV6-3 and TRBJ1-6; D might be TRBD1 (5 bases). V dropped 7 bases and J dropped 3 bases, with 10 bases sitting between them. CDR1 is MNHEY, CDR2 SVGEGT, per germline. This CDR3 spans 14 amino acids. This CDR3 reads CASNVGRYNSPLHF. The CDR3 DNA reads TGTGCCAGCAACGTGGGACGCTATAATTCACCCCTCCACTTT.

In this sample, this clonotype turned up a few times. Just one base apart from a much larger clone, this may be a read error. In DNA, the CDR3 is TGTGCCAGCAGCTTTGGACTCCCCAATGAGCAGTACTTC. This codes for CASSFGLPNEQYF. V usage is TRBV7-2 and J usage is TRBJ2-5; perhaps TRBD2 as D (5 bases). Looked up from germline, CDR1 is SGHTA and CDR2 is FQGNSA. The CDR3 contains 13 residues. V gave up 3 bases and J gave up 11 bases, with 16 bases separating them.

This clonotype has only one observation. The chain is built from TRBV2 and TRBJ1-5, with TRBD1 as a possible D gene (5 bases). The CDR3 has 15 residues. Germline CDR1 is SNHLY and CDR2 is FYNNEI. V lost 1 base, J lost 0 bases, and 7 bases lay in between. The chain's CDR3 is CASSEVTDSNQPQHF. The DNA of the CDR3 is TGTGCCAGCAGTGAAGTGACAGATAGCAATCAGCCCCAGCATTTT.

The CDR3 nucleotides are TGTGCCAGCAGCCTTGTTAGATTAGATGAGCAGTACTTC. Translated: CASSLVRLDEQYF. The rearrangement joins TRBV7-2 to TRBJ2-7; D uncertain. Germline CDR1 is SGHTA and CDR2 is FQGNSA. CDR3 length: 13 amino acids. Trimming removed 5 bases from V and 7 bases from J, with 15 bases in between.

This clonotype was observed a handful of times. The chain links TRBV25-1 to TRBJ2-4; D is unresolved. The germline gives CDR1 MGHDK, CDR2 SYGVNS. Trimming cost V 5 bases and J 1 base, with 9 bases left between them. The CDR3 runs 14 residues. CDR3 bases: TGTGCCAGCAGTATCGGATGGGCCAAAAACATTCAGTACTTC. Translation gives CASSIGWAKNIQYF. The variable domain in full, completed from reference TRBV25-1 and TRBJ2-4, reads EADIYQTPRYLVIGTGKKITLECSQTMGHDKMYWYQQDPGMELHLIHYSYGVNSTEKGDLSSESTVSRIRTEHFPLTLESARPSHTSQYLCASSIGWAKNIQYFGAGTRLSVL.

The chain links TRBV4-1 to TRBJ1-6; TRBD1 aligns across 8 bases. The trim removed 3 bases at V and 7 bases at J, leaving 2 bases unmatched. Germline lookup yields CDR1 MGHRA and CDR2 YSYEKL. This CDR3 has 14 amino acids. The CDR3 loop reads CASSQDRANSPLHF. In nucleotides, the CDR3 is TGCGCCAGCAGCCAGGACAGGGCCAATTCACCCCTCCACTTT.

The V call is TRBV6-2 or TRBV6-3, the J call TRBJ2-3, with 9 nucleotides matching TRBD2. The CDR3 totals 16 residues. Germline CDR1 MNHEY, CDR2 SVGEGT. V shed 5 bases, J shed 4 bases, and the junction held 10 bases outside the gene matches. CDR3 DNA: TGTGCCAGCAGTGGCCCTGGACTAGCGAGGGCAGATACGCAGTATTTT. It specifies CASSGPGLARADTQYF.

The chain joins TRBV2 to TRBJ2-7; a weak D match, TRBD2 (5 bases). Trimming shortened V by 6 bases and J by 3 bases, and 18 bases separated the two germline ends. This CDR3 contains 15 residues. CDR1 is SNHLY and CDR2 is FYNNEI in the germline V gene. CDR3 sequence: CASRRPGNSDYEQYF. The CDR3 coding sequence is TGTGCCAGCAGACGCCCGGGAAATAGTGACTACGAGCAGTACTTC.

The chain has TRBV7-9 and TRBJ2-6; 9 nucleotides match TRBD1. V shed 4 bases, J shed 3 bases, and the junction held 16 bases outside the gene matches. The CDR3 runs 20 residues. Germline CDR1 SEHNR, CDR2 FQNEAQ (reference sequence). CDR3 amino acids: CASSSYPGTGRFIGANVLTF. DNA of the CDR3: TGTGCCAGCAGCTCGTATCCCGGGACAGGGAGATTTATTGGGGCCAACGTCCTGACTTTC.

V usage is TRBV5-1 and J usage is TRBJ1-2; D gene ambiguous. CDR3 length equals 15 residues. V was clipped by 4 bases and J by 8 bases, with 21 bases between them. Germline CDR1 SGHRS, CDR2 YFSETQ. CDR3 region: CASSQGPALIYGYTF. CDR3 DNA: TGCGCCAGCAGCCAAGGGCCGGCCTTGATTTACGGCTACACCTTC.

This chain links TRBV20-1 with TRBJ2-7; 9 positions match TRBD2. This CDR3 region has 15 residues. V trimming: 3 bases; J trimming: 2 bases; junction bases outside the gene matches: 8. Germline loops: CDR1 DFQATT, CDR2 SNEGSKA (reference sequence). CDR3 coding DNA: TGCAGTGCTAGCTGGACTAGCGTGGGAACCTACGAGCAGTACTTC. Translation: CSASWTSVGTYEQYF.

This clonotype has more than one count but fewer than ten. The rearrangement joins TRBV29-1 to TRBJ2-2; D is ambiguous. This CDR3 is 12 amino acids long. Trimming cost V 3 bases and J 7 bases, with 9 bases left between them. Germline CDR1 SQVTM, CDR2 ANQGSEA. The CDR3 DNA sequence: TGCAGCGTTGAGTTTGTGGGCGGGGAGCTGTTTTTT. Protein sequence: CSVEFVGGELFF.